These 22 T cell receptor beta chains originate from one sample sequenced in a study of TIL therapy for anti-PD-1-resistant metastatic lung cancer (TCRdb year 2021). The immunoSEQ v3 hsTCRB kit was used to amplify TCR beta CDR3 regions from genomic DNA through bias-controlled multiplex PCR. In TCRdb, the immuneACCESS table is reduced to in-frame sequences with V and J assigned. These tables do not hold every clone; where another copy was compared, an unresolved V gene accounts for under half, and the others remain unexplained. The table for this sample lists tens of thousands of clones; just over 85% of them were counted only once. The top ten clonotypes cover around 5% of the sample. The time point tag for this specimen amounts to: pre-treatment sample, taken before nivolumab and TIL therapy. The source was blood, collected at baseline. Receptors originate from a person aged 25-85 years with non-small cell lung cancer.

The chain employs TRBV18 and TRBJ2-7; D possibly corresponds to TRBD1 (5 bases). The CDR3 has 13 residues. V dropped 8 bases and J dropped 6 bases, with 17 bases sitting between them. Germline loops: CDR1 KGHSH, CDR2 LQKENI. CDR3 region: CASTGQGNSEQYF. The CDR3 DNA is TGTGCCAGCACCGGCCAGGGTAACTCCGAGCAGTACTTC.

The chain couples TRBV11-2 to TRBJ2-5; D assignment may be TRBD1 or TRBD2 (5 bases each). The V end was cut by 5 bases, the J end by 5 bases, with 12 bases between. The CDR3 sequence is 13 residues long. Germline V gene data show CDR1 as SGHAT and CDR2 as FQNNGV. This CDR3 reads CASSAGTLETQYF. The CDR3 coding sequence is TGTGCCAGCAGCGCCGGGACCCTCGAGACCCAGTACTTC.

The rearrangement joins TRBV7-8 to TRBJ2-1, with D unclear. The CDR3 consists of 15 residues. Trimming pared 0 bases from V and 6 bases from J, leaving 12 bases between. The germline V gene encodes CDR1 SGHVS and CDR2 FQNEAQ. The CDR3 coding sequence is TGTGCCAGCAGCTTAGCCTCGCAGGCCCCCAATGAGCAGTTCTTC. Protein product: CASSLASQAPNEQFF.

The chain uses TRBV7-2 and TRBJ2-5, with a tentative D call TRBD2 (5 bases). The CDR3 loop spans 13 amino acids. CDR1 and CDR2 (germline): SGHTA, FQGNSA. Between the trimmed V and J ends, which lost 3 bases and 4 bases, there was a span of 9 bases. CDR3 DNA: TGTGCCAGCAGCTTTGTAGCGAGAGAGACCCAGTACTTC. Translated, it gives CASSFVARETQYF.

CDR3 bases: TGTGCCAGCAATTTGGTTGCTGATCAGCCCCAGCATTTT. Its protein is CASNLVADQPQHF. The V gene is TRBV7-8, the J gene TRBJ1-5; D gene uncertain. The germline V gene has CDR1 SGHVS and CDR2 FQNEAQ. V shed 7 bases and J shed 5 bases, with 12 bases lying between them. The CDR3 totals 13 residues.

The CDR3 is CASSPPGLNPGEQYF. The CDR3 nucleotides read TGTGCCAGCAGTCCTCCGGGACTCAATCCGGGCGAGCAGTACTTC. This rearrangement joins TRBV28 to TRBJ2-7, with D possibly TRBD2 on 6 matching bases. V lost 5 bases, J lost 6 bases, and 20 bases lay in between. Germline CDR1 and CDR2: MDHEN and SYDVKM. This CDR3 spans 15 amino acids.

The chain carries TRBV19 and TRBJ1-5; D uncertain. This CDR3 spans 15 amino acids. V lost 2 bases and J 1 base, leaving 9 bases between the germline ends. From germline, CDR1 is LNHDA and CDR2 SQIVND (reference sequence). DNA of the CDR3: TGTGCCAGTAGTATATCCCCACAGAGCAATCAGCCCCAGCATTTT. This gives the protein CASSISPQSNQPQHF.

The chain carries TRBV11-3 and TRBJ2-3; possible D gene TRBD2, 6 bases. Trimming shortened V by 3 bases and J by 4 bases, and 8 bases separated the two germline ends. Germline V gene data show CDR1 as SGHNT and CDR2 as YENEEA. This CDR3 spans 13 amino acids. The CDR3 nucleotides read TGTGCCAGCAGCTTCGGGGGTGCAGATACGCAGTATTTT. It codes for CASSFGGADTQYF.

This clone was detected once. V gene TRBV30 combines with J gene TRBJ2-2; D not resolved. Per germline, CDR1 GTSNPN and CDR2 SVGIG (reference sequence). V dropped 2 bases and J dropped 6 bases, with 10 bases sitting between them. The CDR3 is 13 residues long. CDR3 loop: CAWSPLVAGELFF. CDR3 nucleotides: TGTGCCTGGAGTCCCCTAGTCGCCGGGGAGCTGTTTTTT. Full variable domain (remainder filled in from reference TRBV30 and TRBJ2-2): SQTIHQWPATLVQPVGSPLSLECTVEGTSNPNLYWYRQAAGRGLQLLFYSVGIGQISSEVPQNLSASRPQDRQFILSSKKLLLSDSGFYLCAWSPLVAGELFFGEGSRLTVL.

In regard to this clone: The junction shows a germline mismatch at one end, possibly a read error. The chain has TRBV29-1 and TRBJ2-3; the match to TRBD1 covers 7 bases. The germline gives CDR1 SQVTM, CDR2 ANQGSEA. The CDR3 runs to 14 residues. CDR3 residues: CSAEPTGSGDTQYF. CDR3 coding DNA: TGCAGCGCTGAACCGACAGGGTCGGGGGATACGCAGTATTTT.

This clone was detected only once. The gene calls are TRBV5-1 and TRBJ1-1, with D possibly matching TRBD1 (6 bases). The V and J ends lost 7 bases and 5 bases respectively, with 24 bases between them. CDR3 length: 16 amino acids. The germline gives CDR1 SGHRS, CDR2 YFSETQ. The CDR3: CASLPGGGQGGTEAFF. DNA for the CDR3: TGCGCCAGCCTCCCTGGGGGGGGGCAAGGGGGAACTGAAGCTTTCTTT.

The chain has TRBV7-2 and TRBJ2-2, with 7 bases aligning to TRBD1. CDR1 is SGHTA, CDR2 FQGNSA, per germline. The CDR3 is 18 amino acids. Trimming at V came to 2 bases and at J to 0 bases, leaving 9 bases not matched to a gene. CDR3 DNA sequence: TGTGCCAGCAGCTTAAACCCCCCCGACAGGGCGAACACCGGGGAGCTGTTTTTT. Protein: CASSLNPPDRANTGELFF.

This clone has a single count. V is TRBV5-1 and J is TRBJ2-3; no firm D call. Germline loops: CDR1 SGHRS, CDR2 YFSETQ. V was shortened by 1 base and J by 5 bases, with 5 bases between the two germline ends. The CDR3 is made up of 12 amino acids. The CDR3 sequence is CASSLRKDTQYF. DNA for the CDR3: TGCGCCAGCAGCTTGCGGAAAGATACGCAGTATTTT.

The chain has TRBV5-1 and TRBJ2-3, with TRBD1 as a possible D gene (5 bases). The germline V and J ends were trimmed by 3 bases and 4 bases, with 6 bases remaining between them. The CDR3 is 12 amino acids. Germline V CDR1 and CDR2: SGHRS, YFSETQ. CDR3: CASSSGSDTQYF. For the CDR3, the DNA is TGCGCCAGCAGCTCAGGGTCAGATACGCAGTATTTT.

The V call is TRBV6-5, the J call TRBJ2-7; D possibly matches TRBD1 or TRBD2 (7 bases each). This CDR3 has 15 amino acids. Germline CDR1 MNHEY, CDR2 SVGAGI. Between the trimmed V and J ends, which lost 6 bases and 2 bases, there was a span of 17 bases. The CDR3 loop reads CASSPRGGSPYEQYF. Written as DNA, the CDR3 is TGTGCCAGCAGCCCCAGGGGGGGGTCCCCCTACGAGCAGTACTTC.

Only one count was recorded for this clone. The chain uses TRBV27 and TRBJ2-7; tentatively, D is TRBD1 (6 bases). In germline, CDR1 is MNHEY, CDR2 SMNVEV (reference sequence). V was pared by 7 bases and J by 6 bases, with 16 bases between. The CDR3 totals 13 residues. The CDR3 region has the DNA TGTGCCAGCACCCTGGGACAAGGGGGCGAGCAGTACTTC. It codes for CASTLGQGGEQYF.

This chain links TRBV6-6 with TRBJ1-2; TRBD1 matches 7 bases. The CDR3 covers 16 residues. Germline V CDR1 and CDR2: MNHNY, SVGAGI (reference sequence). The V segment lost 0 bases and the J segment 6 bases; nucleotides outside the gene matches: 10. The CDR3 DNA follows: TGTGCCAGCAGTTACTCGAATCGGGGCAGGGGGGATGGCTACACCTTC. It specifies CASSYSNRGRGDGYTF.

The rearrangement uses TRBV12-3 or TRBV12-4 and TRBJ2-7; no clear D. The CDR3 totals 13 residues. V was pared by 2 bases and J by 0 bases, with 5 bases between. CDR3 amino acids: CASSLYGSYEQYF. The DNA of the CDR3 is TGTGCCAGCAGTTTATACGGCTCCTACGAGCAGTACTTC.

The chain joins TRBV21-1 to TRBJ2-3; the DNA was not used to check the table's D call, TRBD1. TRBV21-1 is listed as a pseudogene. The CDR3 is made up of 14 amino acids. The CDR3 loop is CATAPDRGRGTQYF. Here the CDR3 DNA reads TGTGCCACCGCGCCTGACAGGGGGCGCGGTACGCAGTATTTT.

The J gene is TRBJ1-2, the V gene TRBV7-9; 8 bases match TRBD1. Germline V CDR1 and CDR2: SEHNR, FQNEAQ (reference sequence). There are 12 residues in the CDR3. The ends lost 3 bases at V and 8 bases at J; junction bases unmatched: 2. As DNA, the CDR3 is TGTGCCAGCAGCTTCGGACAGGGCGGCTACACCTTC. Its translation is CASSFGQGGYTF.

The DNA for the CDR3 is TGTGCCAGCAGTTACAGCCAAGAGACCCAGTACTTC. Translated: CASSYSQETQYF. The chain recombines TRBV7-9 with TRBJ2-5; unclear D gene. Trimming cost V 6 bases and J 1 base, with 6 bases left between them. The length of the CDR3 is 12 residues. CDR1 and CDR2 (germline): SEHNR, FQNEAQ (reference sequence).

This chain uses TRBV5-1 with TRBJ2-3; either TRBD1 or TRBD2 may fit D (5 bases each). The V end lost 0 bases, the J end lost 2 bases, and 10 bases lay between the germline ends. The CDR3 spans 15 residues. Looked up from germline, CDR1 is SGHRS and CDR2 is YFSETQ. The CDR3 coding sequence is TGCGCCAGCAGCTTGGGATGGGGGTCCACAGATACGCAGTATTTT. Its protein is CASSLGWGSTDTQYF.